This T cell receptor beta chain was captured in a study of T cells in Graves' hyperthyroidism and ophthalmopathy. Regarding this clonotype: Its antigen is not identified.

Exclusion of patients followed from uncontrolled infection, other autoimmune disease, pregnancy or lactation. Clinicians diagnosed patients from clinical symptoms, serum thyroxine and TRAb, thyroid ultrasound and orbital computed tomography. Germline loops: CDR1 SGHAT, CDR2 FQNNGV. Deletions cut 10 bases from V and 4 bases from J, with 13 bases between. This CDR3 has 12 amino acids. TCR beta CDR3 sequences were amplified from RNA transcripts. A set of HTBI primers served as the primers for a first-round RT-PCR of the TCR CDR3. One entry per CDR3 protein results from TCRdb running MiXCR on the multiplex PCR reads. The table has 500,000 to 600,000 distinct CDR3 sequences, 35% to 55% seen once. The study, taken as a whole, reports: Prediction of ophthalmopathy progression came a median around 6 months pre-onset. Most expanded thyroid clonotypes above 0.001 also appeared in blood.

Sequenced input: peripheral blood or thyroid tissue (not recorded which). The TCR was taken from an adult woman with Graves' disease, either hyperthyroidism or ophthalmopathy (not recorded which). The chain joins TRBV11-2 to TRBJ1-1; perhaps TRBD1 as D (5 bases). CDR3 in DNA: TGTGCCACAACCAGGGTAGGCACTGAAGCTTTCTTT. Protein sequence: CATTRVGTEAFF.